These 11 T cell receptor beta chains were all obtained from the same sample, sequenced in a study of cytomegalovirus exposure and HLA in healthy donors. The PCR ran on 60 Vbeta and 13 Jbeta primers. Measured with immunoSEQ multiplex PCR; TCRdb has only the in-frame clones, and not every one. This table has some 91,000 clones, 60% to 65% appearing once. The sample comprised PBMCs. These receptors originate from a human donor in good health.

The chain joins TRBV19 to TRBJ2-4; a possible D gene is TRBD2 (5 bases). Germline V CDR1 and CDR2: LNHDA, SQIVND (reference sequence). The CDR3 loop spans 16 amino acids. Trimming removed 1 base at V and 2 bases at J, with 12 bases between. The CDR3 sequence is CASSIGEGRPKNIQYF. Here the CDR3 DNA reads TGTGCCAGTAGTATAGGAGAGGGTAGGCCCAAAAACATTCAGTACTTC.

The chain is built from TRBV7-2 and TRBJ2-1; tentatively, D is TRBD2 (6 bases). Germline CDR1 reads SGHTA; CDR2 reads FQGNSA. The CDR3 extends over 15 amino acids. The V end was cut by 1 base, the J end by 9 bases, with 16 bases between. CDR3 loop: CASSLDRRELGEQFF. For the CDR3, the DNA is TGTGCCAGCAGCTTAGATAGGAGGGAGTTGGGTGAGCAGTTCTTC.

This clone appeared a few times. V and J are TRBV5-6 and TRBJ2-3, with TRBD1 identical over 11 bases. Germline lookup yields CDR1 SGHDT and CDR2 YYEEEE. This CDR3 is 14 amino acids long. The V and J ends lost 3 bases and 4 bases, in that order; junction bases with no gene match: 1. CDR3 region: CASSSGQGADTQYF. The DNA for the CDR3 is TGTGCCAGCAGCTCGGGACAGGGGGCAGATACGCAGTATTTT.

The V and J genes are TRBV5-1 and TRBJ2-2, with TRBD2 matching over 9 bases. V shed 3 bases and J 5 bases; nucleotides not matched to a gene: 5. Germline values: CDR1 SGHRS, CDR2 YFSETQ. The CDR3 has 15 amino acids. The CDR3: CASSSRLADTGELFF. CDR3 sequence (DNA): TGCGCCAGCAGCTCTAGACTAGCGGATACCGGGGAGCTGTTTTTT. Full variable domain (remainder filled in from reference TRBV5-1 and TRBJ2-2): KAGVTQTPRYLIKTRGQQVTLSCSPISGHRSVSWYQQTPGQGLQFLFEYFSETQRNKGNFPGRFSGRQFSNSRSEMNVSTLELGDSALYLCASSSRLADTGELFFGEGSRLTVL.

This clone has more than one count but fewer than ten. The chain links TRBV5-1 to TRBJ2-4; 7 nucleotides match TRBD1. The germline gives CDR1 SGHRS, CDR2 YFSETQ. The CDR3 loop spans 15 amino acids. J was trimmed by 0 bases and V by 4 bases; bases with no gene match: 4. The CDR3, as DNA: TGCGCCAGCAGCAGGGACAGTCTAGCCAAAAACATTCAGTACTTC. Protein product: CASSRDSLAKNIQYF.

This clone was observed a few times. The CDR3 nucleotides read TGTGCCAGCTCACCTAAGTCGACTAGCGGGCAGAGCTCCTACAATGAGCAGTTCTTC. Translation: CASSPKSTSGQSSYNEQFF. The V call is TRBV18, the J call TRBJ2-1; 10 bases fit TRBD2. V shed 3 bases, J shed 0 bases, and the junction held 11 bases outside the gene matches. The CDR3 is 19 residues long. The germline CDR1 and CDR2 sequences are KGHSH and LQKENI.

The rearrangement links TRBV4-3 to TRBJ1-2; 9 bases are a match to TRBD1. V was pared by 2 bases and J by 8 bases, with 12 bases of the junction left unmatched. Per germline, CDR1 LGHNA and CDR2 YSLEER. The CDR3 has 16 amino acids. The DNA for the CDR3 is TGCGCCAGCAGCCAAATGAACCCCAGGACAGGGGACGGCTACACCTTC. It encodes CASSQMNPRTGDGYTF.

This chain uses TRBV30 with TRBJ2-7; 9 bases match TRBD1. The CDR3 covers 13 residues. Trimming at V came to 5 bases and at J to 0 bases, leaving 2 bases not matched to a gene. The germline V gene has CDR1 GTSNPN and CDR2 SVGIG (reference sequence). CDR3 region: CAWLTGGSYEQYF. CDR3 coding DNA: TGTGCCTGGTTGACAGGGGGCTCCTACGAGCAGTACTTC.

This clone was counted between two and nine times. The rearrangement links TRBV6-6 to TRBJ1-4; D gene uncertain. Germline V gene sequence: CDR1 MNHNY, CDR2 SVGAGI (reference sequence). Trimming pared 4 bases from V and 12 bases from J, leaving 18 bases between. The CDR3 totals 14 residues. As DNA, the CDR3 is TGTGCCAGCAGTTCTCCGGGATATGGGAGGGAACTGTTTTTT. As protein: CASSSPGYGRELFF.

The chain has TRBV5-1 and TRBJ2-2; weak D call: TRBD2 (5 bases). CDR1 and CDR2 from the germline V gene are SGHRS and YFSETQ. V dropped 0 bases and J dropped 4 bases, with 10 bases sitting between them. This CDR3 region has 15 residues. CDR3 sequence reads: CASSLGAVVTGELFF. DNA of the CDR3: TGCGCCAGCAGCTTGGGAGCGGTAGTCACCGGGGAGCTGTTTTTT.

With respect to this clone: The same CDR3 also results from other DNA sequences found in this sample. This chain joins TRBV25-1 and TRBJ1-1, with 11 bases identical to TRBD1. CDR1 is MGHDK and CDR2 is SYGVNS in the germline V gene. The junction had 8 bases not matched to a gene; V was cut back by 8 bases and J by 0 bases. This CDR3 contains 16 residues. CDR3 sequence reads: CASVRGTGGLNTEAFF. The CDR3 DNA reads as TGTGCCAGCGTTCGGGGGACAGGGGGACTGAACACTGAAGCTTTCTTT.